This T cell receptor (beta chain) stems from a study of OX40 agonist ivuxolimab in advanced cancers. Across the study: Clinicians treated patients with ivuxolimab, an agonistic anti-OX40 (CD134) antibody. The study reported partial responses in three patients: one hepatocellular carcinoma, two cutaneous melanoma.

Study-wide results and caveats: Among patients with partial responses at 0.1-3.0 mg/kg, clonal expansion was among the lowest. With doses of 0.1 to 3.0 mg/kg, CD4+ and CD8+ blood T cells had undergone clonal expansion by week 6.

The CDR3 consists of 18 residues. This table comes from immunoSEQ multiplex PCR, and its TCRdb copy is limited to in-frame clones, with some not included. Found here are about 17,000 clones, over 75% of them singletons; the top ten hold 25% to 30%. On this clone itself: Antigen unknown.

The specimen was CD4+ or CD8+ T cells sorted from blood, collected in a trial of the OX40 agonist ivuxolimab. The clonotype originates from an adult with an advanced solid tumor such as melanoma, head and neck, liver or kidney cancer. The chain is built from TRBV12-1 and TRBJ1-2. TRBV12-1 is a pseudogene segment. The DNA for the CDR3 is TGTGCCAGCAGCTTTGCTGCCCACCAGTTCGGGGGCGGCTATGGCTACACCTTC. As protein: CASSFAAHQFGGGYGYTF.